This T cell receptor (beta chain) is drawn from a study of shared T cell receptors in the human thymus. This table comes from immunoSEQ multiplex PCR, and its TCRdb copy is limited to in-frame clones, with some not included. This table has some 660,000 clones, around 87% appearing once. Trimming removed 4 bases from V and 4 bases from J, with 15 bases in between. CDR1 is WNHNN and CDR2 is SYGVQD in the germline V gene (reference sequence). CDR3 size: 15 residues. These data were also filed under a second study, of human thymus T cells.

The genes are TRBV10-1 and TRBJ2-3; perhaps TRBD2 as D (5 bases). This receptor was identified in a boy younger than two with a congenital heart defect. The material sequenced was thymocytes. The CDR3 sequence is CASSVRGRVPDTQYF. The CDR3 bases are TGCGCCAGCAGTGTACGGGGAAGGGTCCCAGATACGCAGTATTTT.